The sequence of this T cell receptor beta chain was determined in a study of radiation and T cells in renal cell carcinoma. Whole-study context: Nephrectomy followed 15 Gy stereotactic body radiation by 4 weeks.

CDR3 length: 13 residues. V shed 6 bases and J shed 6 bases, with 14 bases lying between them. Germline CDR1 is MDHEN and CDR2 is SYDVKM. The time point denotes: baseline pretreatment blood. Treatment in this sample: 15 Gy SBRT to primary tumor, nephrectomy 4 weeks later. This renal cell carcinoma was of the clear cell type. General study results and limits: In blood, top tumor clones expanded by 2 weeks, shrinking by 4.

Assay: immunoSEQ multiplex PCR; the TCRdb copy retains only in-frame clones and omits some. Of over 45,000 clones in the sample, around 72% were seen once. Points on this clone: No antigen is known for it.

This receptor was obtained from a man aged 55 to 70 with renal cell carcinoma. The V and J genes are TRBV28 and TRBJ1-1; D is possibly TRBD1 (6 bases). The source was blood, collected from a patient whose treatment included radiotherapy and nephrectomy. The CDR3 loop reads CASRLGGYPEAFF. The CDR3 DNA follows: TGTGCCAGCAGATTAGGGGGGTACCCTGAAGCTTTCTTT.